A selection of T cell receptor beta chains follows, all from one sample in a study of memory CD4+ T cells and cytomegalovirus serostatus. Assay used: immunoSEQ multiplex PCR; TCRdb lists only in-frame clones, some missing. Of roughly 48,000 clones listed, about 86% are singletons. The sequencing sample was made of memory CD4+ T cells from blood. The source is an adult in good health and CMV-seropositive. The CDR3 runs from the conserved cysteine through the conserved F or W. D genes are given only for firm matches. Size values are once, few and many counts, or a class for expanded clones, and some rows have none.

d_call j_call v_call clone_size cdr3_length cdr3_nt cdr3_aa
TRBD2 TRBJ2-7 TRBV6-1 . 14 TGTGCCAGCAACGCCGGACTAGCGGGGGGCGAGCAGTACTTC CASNAGLAGGEQYF
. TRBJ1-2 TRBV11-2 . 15 TGTGCCAGCAGCTTATCGCAGGGGATAGGGTATGGCTACACCTTC CASSLSQGIGYGYTF
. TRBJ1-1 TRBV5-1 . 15 TGCGCCAGCAGCTACCGGACGGGGGTGAACACTGAAGCTTTCTTT CASSYRTGVNTEAFF
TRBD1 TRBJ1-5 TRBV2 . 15 TGTGCCAGCAGTAATGGACAGGCGATCTATCAGCCCCAGCATTTT CASSNGQAIYQPQHF
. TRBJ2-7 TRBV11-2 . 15 TGTGCCACCCAACTTACGGGGGCGGGAGAGGGCGAGCAGTACTTC CATQLTGAGEGEQYF
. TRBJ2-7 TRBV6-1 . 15 TGTGCCAGCATCAACGCTCAGGCCGGGGCCTACGAGCAGTACTTC CASINAQAGAYEQYF
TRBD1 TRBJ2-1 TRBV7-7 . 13 TGTGCTAGCAGCTCGACAGGGTTACATGAGCAGTTCTTC CASSSTGLHEQFF
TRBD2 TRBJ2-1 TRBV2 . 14 TGTGCCAGCATGAGGGACTATGCCTACAATGAGCAGTTCTTC CASMRDYAYNEQFF
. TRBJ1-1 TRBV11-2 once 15 TGTGCCAGCAGCTTCGGAGGGGCGTTGAACACTGAAGCTTTCTTT CASSFGGALNTEAFF
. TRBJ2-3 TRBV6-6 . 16 TGTGCCAGCAGTCCTACTAGCCCATTTGGCACAGATACGCAGTATTTT CASSPTSPFGTDTQYF
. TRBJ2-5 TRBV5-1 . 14 TGCGCCAGCAGCTTGGTATCCGGCCAAGAGACCCAGTACTTC CASSLVSGQETQYF
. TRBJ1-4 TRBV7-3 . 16 TGTGCCAGCAGCTTAACGTCAACAGGGATTAATGAAAAACTGTTTTTT CASSLTSTGINEKLFF
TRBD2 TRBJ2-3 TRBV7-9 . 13 TGTGCCAGCAGCGCGAGCGGGGGAGATACGCAGTATTTT CASSASGGDTQYF
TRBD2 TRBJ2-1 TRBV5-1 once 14 TGCGCCAGCAGCCGGACTAGCGGGAGCTATGAGCAGTTCTTC CASSRTSGSYEQFF
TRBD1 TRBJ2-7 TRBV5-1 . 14 TGCGCCAGTACGGACCCGGGACAGTCCTACGAGCAGTACTTC CASTDPGQSYEQYF
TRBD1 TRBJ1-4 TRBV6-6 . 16 TGTGCCAGCAGTTACTCGCAGGGGGCGATGGATGAAAAACTGTTTTTT CASSYSQGAMDEKLFF
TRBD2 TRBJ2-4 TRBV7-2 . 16 TGTGCCAGCAGCTTGGCGGGCGGGAGGGCGGAAAACATTCAGTACTTC CASSLAGGRAENIQYF
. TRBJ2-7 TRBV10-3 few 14 TGTGCCATCAGTGAGTCGATGGCCGACTACGAGCAGTACTTC CAISESMADYEQYF
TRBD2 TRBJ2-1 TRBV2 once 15 TGTGCCAGCAGTTGGCTAGCGGGGGACGCTAATGAGCAGTTCTTC CASSWLAGDANEQFF
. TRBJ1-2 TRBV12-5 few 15 TGTGCTAGTGGTTCCTTCTCGTCGGGGACCTATGGCTACACCTTC CASGSFSSGTYGYTF
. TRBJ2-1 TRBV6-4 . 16 TGTGCCAGCAGTGACTACCGAACCACCACATACAATGAGCAGTTCTTC CASSDYRTTTYNEQFF
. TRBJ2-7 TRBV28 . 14 TGTGCCAGCAGTTCCTCCCCTCGCCCCTACGAGCAGTACTTC CASSSSPRPYEQYF
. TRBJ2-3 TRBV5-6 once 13 TGTGCCAGCAGCTCGCATAGCACAGATACGCAGTATTTT CASSSHSTDTQYF